A single sample gave rise to the 16 T cell receptor beta chains below, sequenced in a study of T cells after yellow fever vaccination. One entry per CDR3 protein, called by TCRdb with MiXCR from the 5' RACE reads. The sample has around 500,000 distinct CDR3 sequences, 20% to 25% seen once. The sequencing used PBMCs, collected roughly 20 days after the first yellow fever vaccination. These TCRs come from a man younger than 30 who received the YFV17D yellow fever vaccine.

This chain joins TRBV9 and TRBJ1-1, with D maybe TRBD1 (6 bases). The CDR3 runs to 15 residues. Trimming stripped 0 bases from V and 1 base from J, with 10 bases between. Germline assignment: CDR1 SGDLS and CDR2 YYNGEE. The CDR3 DNA sequence: TGTGCCAGCAGCGTAGAAGGGGGTTGGAACACTGAAGCTTTCTTT. This codes for CASSVEGGWNTEAFF.

The rearrangement links TRBV7-3 to TRBJ2-2; tentative D call: TRBD2 (6 bases). The CDR3 extends over 17 amino acids. The germline gives CDR1 SGHTA, CDR2 FQGTGA. V dropped 1 base and J dropped 0 bases, with 12 bases sitting between them. CDR3 protein: CASSLMGGNANTGELFF. The DNA for the CDR3 is TGTGCCAGCAGCTTAATGGGGGGAAACGCGAACACCGGGGAGCTGTTTTTT.

The rearrangement links TRBV6-2 or TRBV6-3 to TRBJ2-7, with TRBD2 as a possible D gene (6 bases). In germline, CDR1 is MNHEY, CDR2 SVGEGT. The CDR3 runs 14 residues. Trimming stripped 8 bases from V and 2 bases from J, with 16 bases between. The CDR3 nucleotides are TGTGCCAGCGGAGCCCCGGGACTCCCCTACGAGCAGTACGTC. Protein product: CASGAPGLPYEQYV.

V gene TRBV6-2 or TRBV6-3 combines with J gene TRBJ1-1; D unclear. The CDR3 is made up of 15 amino acids. The germline V and J ends were trimmed by 2 bases and 4 bases, with 14 bases remaining between them. Germline V gene lookup returns CDR1 MNHEY and CDR2 SVGEGT. Here the CDR3 DNA reads TGTGCCAGCAGTTACGGGCCTCGAGGAAGCACTGAAGCTTTCTTT. Translating gives CASSYGPRGSTEAFF.

The rearrangement joins TRBV9 to TRBJ2-3; 9 bases map to TRBD1. This CDR3 contains 21 residues. Germline V gene sequence: CDR1 SGDLS, CDR2 YYNGEE. After removal of 5 bases from V and 2 bases from J, the junction contained 24 bases not matched to a gene. The CDR3 loop is CASSVTSPDRGLSRYTDTQYF. DNA for the CDR3: TGTGCCAGCAGTGTTACTAGCCCGGACAGGGGCCTATCGCGCTACACAGATACGCAGTATTTT. Drawing the rest from reference TRBV9 and TRBJ2-3, the complete variable domain is DSGVTQTPKHLITATGQRVTLRCSPRSGDLSVYWYQQSLDQGLQFLIQYYNGEERAKGNILERFSAQQFPDLHSELNLSSLELGDSALYFCASSVTSPDRGLSRYTDTQYFGPGTRLTVL.

DNA of the CDR3: TGTGCCAGCAGCGCCCCGCTCCCCCGCCGGAATGAGCAGTTCTTC. Encoded protein: CASSAPLPRRNEQFF. V and J are TRBV9 and TRBJ2-1; no reliable D call. The CDR3 contains 15 residues. V was trimmed by 3 bases and J by 7 bases, leaving 17 bases between them. Germline V CDR1 and CDR2: SGDLS, YYNGEE.

The V call is TRBV20-1, the J call TRBJ2-2; D is possibly TRBD2 (5 bases). V lost 0 bases to trimming and J lost 0 bases, with 17 bases between them. The length of the CDR3 is 18 residues. Germline V gene sequence: CDR1 DFQATT, CDR2 SNEGSKA (reference sequence). In DNA, the CDR3 is TGCAGTGCTAGAGATTTACGCGGACTGTTGTCGAACACCGGGGAGCTGTTTTTT. Its translation: CSARDLRGLLSNTGELFF.

The CDR3 reads CASSWGESRTEAFF. The CDR3 region has the DNA TGTGCCAGCAGCTGGGGGGAATCTAGGACTGAAGCTTTCTTT. The V call is TRBV7-9, the J call TRBJ1-1; D is perhaps TRBD1 (5 bases). Between the trimmed V and J ends, which lost 4 bases and 5 bases, there was a span of 14 bases. The germline CDR1 and CDR2 sequences are SEHNR and FQNEAQ (reference sequence). The CDR3 sequence is 14 residues long.

The chain is built from TRBV30 and TRBJ1-4; D may be TRBD1 (5 bases). V was pared by 4 bases and J by 8 bases, with 20 bases between. The CDR3 runs to 15 residues. Per the germline V gene, CDR1 is GTSNPN and CDR2 is SVGIG (reference sequence). In nucleotides, the CDR3 is TGTGCCTGGAAATCCGATCTAGGGGTACGGGAAAAACTGTTTTTT. This encodes CAWKSDLGVREKLFF.

The J gene is TRBJ1-1, the V gene TRBV20-1, with a tentative D call TRBD1 (5 bases). The V end lost 3 bases, the J end lost 2 bases, and 13 bases lay between the germline ends. This CDR3 has 14 amino acids. Looked up from germline, CDR1 is DFQATT and CDR2 is SNEGSKA (reference sequence). The CDR3 here is CSARPGGANTEAFF. The CDR3 nucleotides are TGCAGTGCTAGGCCCGGAGGGGCAAACACTGAAGCTTTCTTT.

The rearrangement joins TRBV12-3 or TRBV12-4 to TRBJ1-2, with a possible D match to TRBD1 (5 bases). V was pared by 3 bases and J by 3 bases, with 17 bases between. CDR3 length: 16 residues. CDR3 nucleotides: TGTGCCAGCAGTTTGGTGCCAGGGAACGAAGACTATGGCTACACCTTC. Translation gives CASSLVPGNEDYGYTF.

This clonotype has just a few counts. The chain has TRBV7-8 and TRBJ2-1, with TRBD2 matching over 15 bases. The CDR3 has 16 amino acids. Trimming at V came to 7 bases and at J to 10 bases, leaving 11 bases not matched to a gene. CDR1 is SGHVS and CDR2 is FQNEAQ in the germline V gene. CDR3 amino acids: CASISRTSGGAREQFF. CDR3 nucleotide sequence: TGTGCCAGCATTTCACGGACTAGCGGGGGGGCACGAGAGCAGTTCTTC.

This rearrangement joins TRBV3-1 to TRBJ2-5, with no clear D. V was pared by 4 bases and J by 5 bases, with 8 bases between. Germline CDR1 reads LGHDT; CDR2 reads YNNKEL (reference sequence). This CDR3 spans 12 amino acids. CDR3 residues: CASSPNSETQYF. CDR3 in DNA: TGTGCCAGCAGCCCCAATTCGGAGACCCAGTACTTC.

This clonotype has more than one count but fewer than ten. The gene calls are TRBV5-1 and TRBJ2-6; a weak D match, TRBD1 (6 bases). Germline assignment: CDR1 SGHRS and CDR2 YFSETQ. The CDR3 is made up of 15 amino acids. Trimming took 4 bases from V and 0 from J, leaving 8 bases between them. Here the CDR3 DNA reads TGCGCCAGCAGCCCAGGGGACTCTGGGGCCAACGTCCTGACTTTC. It yields the protein CASSPGDSGANVLTF.

The chain employs TRBV11-2 and TRBJ2-7; TRBD1 agrees at 8 bases. Unmatched junction bases numbered 6, after V lost 8 bases and J lost 6 bases. The CDR3 length is 12 residues. CDR1 SGHAT and CDR2 FQNNGV come from the germline V gene. CDR3 in DNA: TGTGCCAGCCGACAGGGGATGAGCGAGCAGTACTTC. This codes for CASRQGMSEQYF.

Only a few counts were recorded for this clonotype. The chain links TRBV7-9 to TRBJ2-1, with D possibly being TRBD1 or TRBD2 (5 bases each). The CDR3 consists of 12 residues. Trimming shortened V by 5 bases and J by 12 bases, and 14 bases separated the two germline ends. Germline-derived CDR1 and CDR2 are SEHNR and FQNEAQ (reference sequence). The CDR3 loop is CASSSTGTPQFF. The CDR3, as DNA: TGTGCCAGCAGCAGTACCGGGACCCCGCAGTTCTTC.